The subject of this entry is one T cell receptor (beta chain). Its antigen specificity is not known. Per-nucleotide qualities are absent, and no much larger clonotype sits a single base away. Instrument on record: Illumina MiSeq. Genomic DNA from sorted T cell subsets was used as template for TCRbeta CDR3 amplification. Multiplex PCR with 30 forward and 13 reverse primers amplified the TCRbeta CDR3 region. PCR products were purified with AMPure XP beads, after which indices and adaptors were added in a second approximately 25-cycle PCR. Before sequencing, the QIAquick Gel Extraction Kit was used to gel-purify the libraries. The study's processing was this. Paired-end reads were merged with FLASH and aligned to IMGT V, D and J germline references using IgBLAST. Reads with less than 70% alignment identity to germline references were removed, leaving some 10 million reads across the study. CDR3 boundaries, reading frame and productivity were assigned following IMGT definitions. A highly-expanded clone was defined as any clone making up 1% or more of reads, and normalized Shannon entropy served as the measure of diversity. Unpaired two-tailed t-tests were used to test group differences in Shannon entropy. The public sequencing data were trimmed at Q25 with fastp and processed into clonotypes with MiXCR by TCRdb, which kept only in-frame beta chains. Identical CDR3 protein sequences are pooled into one entry, listed with their most common genes and DNA. The V and J calls shown here were made by TCRdb, not taken from the authors' results. The sample includes approximately 260,000 distinct CDR3 sequences, with roughly 48% observed a single time. The ten largest clones add up to roughly 15% of the sample.

The data were obtained in a study of type 1 and type 2 diabetes patients (dated by TCRdb to about 2016). Regarding the study in general: The cohort comprised some ten type 1 diabetes patients, a few type 2 diabetes patients and six or seven nondiabetic controls recruited in China. Across the study, CD4+ and CD8+ T cells were positively selected from PBMCs by means of CD4 or CD8 MicroBeads on MACS columns. The whole study generated about 18 million paired-end reads. The study used high-throughput sequencing to profile TCRbeta repertoires and compare individuals with type 1 diabetes, type 2 diabetes and no diabetes. Type 2 diabetes patients were included as a disease comparison group for the type 1 diabetes patients. Similar V gene usage was observed when roughly 20-cycle and roughly 25-cycle amplification were compared, suggesting similar primer efficiencies and random PCR bias. Sequencing of the TCRbeta libraries was paired-end and was performed on Illumina HiSeq 2000 or MiSeq instruments.

Clipping removes 6 bases from V and 5 bases from J, with 6 as the unmatched junction base count. From the cysteine up to the phenylalanine, the CDR3 has a length of 14 residues. Only the CDR3 region is kept as DNA, spanning 42 bases read in frame from base 1. Every diabetic patient fulfilled standard classification criteria for type 1 or type 2 diabetes, and glucose and C-peptide were evaluated using WHO-recommended methods. Donors with other autoimmune diseases or infections within the previous four weeks were excluded from participation. A ten-milliliter sample of peripheral blood was drawn from every participant. PBMCs were isolated with LymphoPrep density separation. Broader findings and caveats from the paper: Highly correlated V and J gene usage patterns were observed for type 2 diabetes and control samples, with an average of approximately 0.97 between samples. The study groups were not matched for age and gender, which could possibly have biased interpretation. Because only a limited number of T2D and control samples were sequenced, some T1D-only HECs might also be present in more T2D or control samples. Few highly-expanded CD4+ clones, median one, were found in type 2 diabetes patients, accounting for a median about 4% of reads. In both CD4+ and CD8+ T cells, type 2 diabetes repertoires were highly diverse, with diversity significantly greater than that of type 1 diabetes repertoires.

The V and J segments used are TRBV12-3 or TRBV12-4 and TRBJ1-1; 10 bases in the junction line up with TRBD1. Sequenced input: peripheral blood mononuclear cells (PBMCs). This TCR was recovered from a young man with type 2 diabetes. Here the CDR3 is given as CASRLDRGRTEAFF. The sequence in DNA is TGTGCCAGCAGACTGGACAGGGGGAGGACTGAAGCTTTCTTT.